Listed here are 3 T cell receptor beta chains from one sample, sequenced in a study of beta chain features in type 1 diabetes. Expressed TCRB transcripts were sequenced after all isolated RNA was converted to cDNA. TCRdb's table, derived via immunoSEQ multiplex PCR, lists solely in-frame clones and lacks some. This sample yields about 660,000 clones, of which roughly 13% are seen a single time; approximately 0.039% belongs to the top ten. Study outcomes and limitations: Type 1 diabetes patients had moderately but significantly shorter TCRB CDR3s in all four CD4+ subsets.

No antigen has been assigned to these receptors. Sample: naive CD4+ T cells from blood. Source of these receptors: a man in his late teens or twenties with type 1 diabetes.

The V and J genes are TRBV5-1 and TRBJ2-7, with D unresolved. The CDR3 is 12 amino acids. V lost 4 bases to trimming and J lost 2 bases, with 7 bases between them. Germline-derived CDR1 and CDR2 are SGHRS and YFSETQ. CDR3 nucleotide sequence: TGCGCCAGCAGCCATTCTCCCTACGAGCAGTACTTC. Its protein product is CASSHSPYEQYF.

The table lists this clone with a few counts. This sample includes further DNA sequences coding for the same CDR3. This chain joins TRBV5-1 and TRBJ1-2; D is possibly TRBD1 (6 bases). The CDR3 length is 14 residues. The V end lost 0 bases, the J end lost 0 bases, and 6 bases lay between the germline ends. CDR1 SGHRS and CDR2 YFSETQ come from the germline V gene. The CDR3 spells CASSLDRANYGYTF. The CDR3 coding sequence is TGCGCCAGCAGCTTGGACAGGGCTAACTATGGCTACACCTTC.

This clone has ten or more counts. The V gene is TRBV13, the J gene TRBJ2-6; maybe TRBD2 (5 bases). The V gene's germline CDR1 is PRHDT and CDR2 FYEKMQ (reference sequence). Trimming removed 6 bases at V and 4 bases at J, with 10 bases between. This CDR3 spans 14 amino acids. The DNA of the CDR3 is TGTGCCAGCAGGGGAGCGGCCGGGGCCAACGTCCTGACTTTC. It encodes CASRGAAGANVLTF.